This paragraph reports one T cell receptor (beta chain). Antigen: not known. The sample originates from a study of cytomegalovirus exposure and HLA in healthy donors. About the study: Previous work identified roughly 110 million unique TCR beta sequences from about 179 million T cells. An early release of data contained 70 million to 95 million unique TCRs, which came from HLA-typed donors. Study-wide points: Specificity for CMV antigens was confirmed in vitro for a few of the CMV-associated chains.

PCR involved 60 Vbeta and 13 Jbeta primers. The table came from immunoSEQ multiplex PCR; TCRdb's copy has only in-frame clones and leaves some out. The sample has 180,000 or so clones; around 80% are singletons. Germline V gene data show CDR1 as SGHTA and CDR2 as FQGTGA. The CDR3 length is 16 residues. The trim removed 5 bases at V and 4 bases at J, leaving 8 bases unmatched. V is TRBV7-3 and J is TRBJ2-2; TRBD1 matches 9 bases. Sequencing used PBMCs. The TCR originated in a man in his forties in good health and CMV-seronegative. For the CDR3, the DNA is TGTGCCAGCAGCCTGGGACAGGGTGGATCCACCGGGGAGCTGTTTTTT. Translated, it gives CASSLGQGGSTGELFF. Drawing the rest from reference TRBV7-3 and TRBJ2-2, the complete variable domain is GAGVSQTPSNKVTEKGKYVELRCDPISGHTALYWYRQSLGQGPEFLIYFQGTGAADDSGLPNDRFFAVRPEGSVSTLKIQRTERGDSAVYLCASSLGQGGSTGELFFGEGSRLTVL.